This T cell receptor beta chain stems from a study of Graves' ophthalmopathy and Graves' hyperthyroidism. Study details: Untreated patients at initial diagnosis provided peripheral blood.

Moderate-to-severe activity, with CAS ≥3, NOSPECS ≥4 and duration under 3 months, characterized the donors with ophthalmopathy. None of the included patients had other autoimmune diseases, uncontrolled infections, pregnancy or lactation, as these led to exclusion. Using RNA transcripts, the TCR beta CDR3 regions were amplified. The library came from an HTBI-primed first-round RT-PCR and a second-round multiplex PCR. Using its own MiXCR run on the multiplex PCR reads, TCRdb lists one record per CDR3 protein. The table shows approximately 700,000 distinct CDR3 sequences, with approximately 40% occurring only once. Study-level findings and limits: Blood also harbored most expanded thyroid clonotypes above 0.001 frequency.

This clonotype was seen a few times. The target antigen is unknown. Material for sequencing was peripheral blood. The sequence was obtained from an adult man with Graves' ophthalmopathy.

The CDR3 DNA reads TGCAGTGCCAATGGGGGGAGGAAAGCTTTCTTT. Translating gives CSANGGRKAFF. The gene calls are TRBV20-1 and TRBJ1-1, with D maybe TRBD1 (5 bases). The V gene lost 6 bases and the J gene lost 9 bases, with 14 bases spanning the gap. The CDR3 has 11 amino acids. From germline, CDR1 is DFQATT and CDR2 SNEGSKA (reference sequence).